This TCR beta chain was documented in a study of neurological immune-mediated disorders. Study-level results: Because no CDR3 amino acid sequences were shared across subjects by expanded clones, private repertoires were suggested in all groups.

This clonotype appeared many times. Antigen: not known. Indicated time point: longitudinal time-point 3. It was blood bank volunteers in Maryland, USA who made up the healthy controls. The V end lost 5 bases, the J end lost 5 bases, and 9 bases lay between the germline ends. The CDR3 runs to 11 residues. Germline V gives CDR1 DFQATT, CDR2 SNEGSKA (reference sequence). In TCRdb, the 5' RACE reads were re-called with MiXCR into one record per CDR3 protein. The table lists about 53,000 distinct CDR3 sequences, 6.5% to 8.5% of them singletons. This sequence joins TRBV20-1 and TRBJ2-5; D ambiguous. The sequence derives from a middle-aged woman in good health. The specimen sequenced was PBMCs. The CDR3 here is CSAPLGETQYF. DNA for the CDR3: TGCAGTGCTCCTTTGGGGGAGACCCAGTACTTC.